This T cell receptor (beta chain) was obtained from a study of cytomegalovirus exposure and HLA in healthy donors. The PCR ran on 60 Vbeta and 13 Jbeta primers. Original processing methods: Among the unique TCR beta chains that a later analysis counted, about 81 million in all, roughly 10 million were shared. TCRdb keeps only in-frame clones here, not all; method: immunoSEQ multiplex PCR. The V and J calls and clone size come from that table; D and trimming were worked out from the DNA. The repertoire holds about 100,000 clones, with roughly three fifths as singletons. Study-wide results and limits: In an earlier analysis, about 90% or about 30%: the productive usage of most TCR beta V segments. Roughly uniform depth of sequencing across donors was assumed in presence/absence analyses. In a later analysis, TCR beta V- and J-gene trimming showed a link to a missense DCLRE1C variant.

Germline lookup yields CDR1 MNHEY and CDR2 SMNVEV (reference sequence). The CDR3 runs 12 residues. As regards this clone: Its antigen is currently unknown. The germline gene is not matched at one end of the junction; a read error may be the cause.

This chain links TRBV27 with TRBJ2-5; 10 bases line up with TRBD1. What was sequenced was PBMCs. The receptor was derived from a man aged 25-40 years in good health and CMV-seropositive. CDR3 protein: CASSSLGQGEHF. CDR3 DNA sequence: TGTGCCAGCAGTTCCCTAGGACAGGGGGAACACTTC.